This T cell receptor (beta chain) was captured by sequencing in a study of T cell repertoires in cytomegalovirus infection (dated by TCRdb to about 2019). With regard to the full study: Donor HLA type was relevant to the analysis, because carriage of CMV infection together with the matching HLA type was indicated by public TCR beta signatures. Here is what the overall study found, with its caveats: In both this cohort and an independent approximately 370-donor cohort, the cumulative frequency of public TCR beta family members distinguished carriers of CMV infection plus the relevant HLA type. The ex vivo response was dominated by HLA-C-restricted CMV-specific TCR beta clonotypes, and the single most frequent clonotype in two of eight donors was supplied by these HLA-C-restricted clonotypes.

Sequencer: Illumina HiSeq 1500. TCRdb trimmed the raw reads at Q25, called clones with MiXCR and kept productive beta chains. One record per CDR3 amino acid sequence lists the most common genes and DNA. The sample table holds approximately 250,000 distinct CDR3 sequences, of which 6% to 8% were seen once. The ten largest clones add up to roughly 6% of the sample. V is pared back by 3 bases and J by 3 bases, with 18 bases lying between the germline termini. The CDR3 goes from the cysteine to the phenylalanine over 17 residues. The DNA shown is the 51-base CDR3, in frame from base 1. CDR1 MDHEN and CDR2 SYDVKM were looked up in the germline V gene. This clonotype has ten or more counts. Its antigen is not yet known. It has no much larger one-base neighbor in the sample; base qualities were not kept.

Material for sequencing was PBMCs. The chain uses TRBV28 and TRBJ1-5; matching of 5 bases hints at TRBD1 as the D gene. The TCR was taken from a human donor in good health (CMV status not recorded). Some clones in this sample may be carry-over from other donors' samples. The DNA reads TGTGCCAGCAGTTTCCAGTCCGGGGGATTGGTCAATCAGCCCCAGCATTTT. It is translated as CASSFQSGGLVNQPQHF.